The T cell receptor (beta chain) described here comes from a study of blood T cell repertoires in COVID-19. Study-level information: Samples came from the United States, Italy and Spain, spanning acute and convalescent COVID-19. PBMCs, B-cell-depleted T cells, or T cells provided the cDNA or gDNA that made up the material.

Recruited during active infection, patients (from Seattle) were subsequently followed longitudinally. V shed 3 bases and J shed 0 bases, with 8 bases lying between them. The germline V gene encodes CDR1 MGHRA and CDR2 YSYEKL. The CDR3 sequence is 14 residues long. Per the study methods: The assay estimated nucleated cells by amplifying reference gene primers. Using immunoSEQ multiplex PCR, the repertoire was profiled, and TCRdb retains in-frame clones only, with some absent. That table supplies the V and J calls and clone size; D and trimming were determined from the DNA. The profile covers 150,000 to 200,000 clones, with approximately 87% appearing a single time and under 15% taken by the ten largest.

Sequencing was performed on peripheral blood. The chain uses TRBV4-1 and TRBJ1-2; TRBD1 might be the D (5 bases). The TCR comes from a woman aged 70-85 years with COVID-19, enrolled during active disease. The CDR3 loop is CASSQGPSNYGYTF. In nucleotides, the CDR3 is TGCGCCAGCAGCCAGGGGCCCTCTAACTATGGCTACACCTTC.